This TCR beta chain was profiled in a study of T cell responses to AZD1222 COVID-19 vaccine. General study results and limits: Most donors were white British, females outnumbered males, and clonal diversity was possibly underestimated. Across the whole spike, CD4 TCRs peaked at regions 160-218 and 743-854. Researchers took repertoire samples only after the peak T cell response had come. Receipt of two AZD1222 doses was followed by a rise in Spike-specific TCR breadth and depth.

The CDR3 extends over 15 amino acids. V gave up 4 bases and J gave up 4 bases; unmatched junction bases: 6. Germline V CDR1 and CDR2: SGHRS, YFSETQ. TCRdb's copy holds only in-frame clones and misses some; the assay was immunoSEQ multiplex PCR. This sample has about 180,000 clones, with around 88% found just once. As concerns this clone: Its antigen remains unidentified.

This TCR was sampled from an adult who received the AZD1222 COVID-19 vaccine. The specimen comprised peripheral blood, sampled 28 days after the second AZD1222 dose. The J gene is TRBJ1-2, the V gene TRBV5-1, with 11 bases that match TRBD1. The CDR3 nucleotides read TGCGCCAGCAGCCAAGGGACAGGGGGTGGCTATGGCTACACCTTC. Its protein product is CASSQGTGGGYGYTF.